This T cell receptor (beta chain) was profiled in a study of T cell repertoires in cytomegalovirus infection. Looking at the study overall: CMV infection and matching HLA type were both indicated by public TCR beta signatures.

General observations from the study: CMV-specific HLA-C-restricted TCR beta clonotypes dominated the ex vivo response. Carriage of CMV together with the relevant HLA was identifiable through cumulative public TCR beta family frequency.

Deletions cut 5 bases from V and 6 bases from J, with 16 bases between. Germline CDR1 is SGHTA and CDR2 is FQGNSA. This CDR3 region has 14 residues. In this sample, this clonotype turned up many times. Its antigen remains unidentified. MiXCR, applied by TCRdb to the reads, yields one record per CDR3 protein. The sample contains 300,000 or so distinct CDR3 sequences, around 9.6% of which appear only once. Sequenced: PBMCs. This sequence was found in a human donor in good health (CMV status not recorded). Some clones in this sample may be carry-over from other donors' samples. The J gene is TRBJ1-2, the V gene TRBV7-2; a possible D gene is TRBD1 (5 bases). As DNA, the CDR3 is TGTGCCAGCAGCCCCGACGGGGGAATGGATGGCTACACCTTC. It yields the protein CASSPDGGMDGYTF.